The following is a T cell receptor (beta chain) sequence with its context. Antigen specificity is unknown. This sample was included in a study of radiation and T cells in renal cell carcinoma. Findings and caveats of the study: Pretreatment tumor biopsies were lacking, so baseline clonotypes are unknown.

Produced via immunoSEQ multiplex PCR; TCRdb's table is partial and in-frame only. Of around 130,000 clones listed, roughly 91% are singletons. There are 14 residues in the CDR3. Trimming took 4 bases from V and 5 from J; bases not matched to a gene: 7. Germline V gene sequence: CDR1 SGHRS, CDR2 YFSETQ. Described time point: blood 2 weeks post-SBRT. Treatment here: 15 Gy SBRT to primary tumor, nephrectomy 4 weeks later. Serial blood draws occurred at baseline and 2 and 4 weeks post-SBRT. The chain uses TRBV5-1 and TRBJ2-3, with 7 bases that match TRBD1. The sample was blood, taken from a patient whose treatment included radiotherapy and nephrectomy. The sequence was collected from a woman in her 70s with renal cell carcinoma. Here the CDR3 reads CASSEGTVGDTQYF. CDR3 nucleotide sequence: TGCGCCAGCAGCGAAGGGACAGTGGGAGATACGCAGTATTTT.